This T cell receptor (beta chain) was documented in a study of cytomegalovirus exposure and HLA in healthy donors. This clone was observed once. Antigen specificity is unknown. Study conclusions and caveats: Altogether, about 160 TCR beta chains were recorded as cytomegalovirus-associated. Immune exposure was documented only through CMV serostatus.

After removal of 5 bases from V and 3 bases from J, the junction contained 13 bases not matched to a gene. The CDR3 length is 17 residues. Germline values: CDR1 MDHEN, CDR2 SYDVKM. PCR primers comprised 60 Vbeta and 13 Jbeta primers. Profiled with immunoSEQ multiplex PCR; TCRdb holds only in-frame clones, not every one. The sample lists about 89,000 clones, about 63% seen once, with just under 6.5% in the top ten. The source of this sequence is a woman aged 30 to 39 in good health and CMV-seronegative. V gene TRBV28 combines with J gene TRBJ1-3, with TRBD1 matching over 7 bases. The material sequenced was PBMCs. The CDR3 DNA is TGTGCCAGCAGTCGATACCGGGACAGCCTTTTTGGAAACACCATATATTTT. It encodes CASSRYRDSLFGNTIYF. Combining the CDR3 with reference TRBV28 and TRBJ1-3 gives the whole variable domain DVKVTQSSRYLVKRTGEKVFLECVQDMDHENMFWYRQDPGLGLRLIYFSYDVKMKEKGDIPEGYSVSREKKERFSLILESASTNQTSMYLCASSRYRDSLFGNTIYFGEGSWLTVV.